This T cell receptor beta chain originates from a study of T cell responses to AZD1222 COVID-19 vaccine. Overall study findings and caveats: Clonal diversity was possibly underestimated, and the donors were mostly white British, with more females.

V was cut by 3 bases and J by 5 bases, with 13 bases left in between. This CDR3 comprises 14 residues. The germline gives CDR1 KGHSH, CDR2 LQKENI. Comments on this clone: The antigen is unknown.

Some clones are missing from TCRdb's copy, which holds only in-frame ones; the method was immunoSEQ multiplex PCR. The sample contains approximately 100,000 clones, about 88% of which appear only once. The starting material was peripheral blood, obtained on day 0 of AZD1222 vaccination. The chain is built from TRBV18 and TRBJ1-1, with a tentative D call TRBD1 (6 bases). The origin of this receptor is an adult in good health. The CDR3 spells CASSPHGGQTEAFF. The CDR3 DNA follows: TGTGCCAGCTCACCCCATGGGGGACAAACTGAAGCTTTCTTT.